Presented here are 20 T cell receptor beta chains from one specimen sequenced in a study of blood T cell repertoires in COVID-19 (dated by TCRdb to the early 2020s). Library construction relied on the immunoSEQ multiplex PCR assay. This is the immuneACCESS table as TCRdb keeps it, with only in-frame sequences that have V and J called. A part of the clones is gone; compared with another copy, unresolved V genes explain less than half, and the rest is unexplained. The sample table lists about 68,000 clones, 87% of them with a count of one. Approximately 3.6% of the sample comes from the top ten. The sample consisted of peripheral blood. The receptor set was obtained from a woman aged 50 to 60 with COVID-19, enrolled during active disease.

This clone was counted only a few times. The V gene is TRBV21-1, the J gene TRBJ1-2; TRBD1 is the table's D call, not checked against the DNA. TRBV21-1 is reported as a pseudogene. The length of the CDR3 is 15 residues. The DNA for the CDR3 is TGTGCCAGCAGCATAAGACAGGGGAGGATGAATGGCTACACCTTC. Its protein product is CASSIRQGRMNGYTF.

V gene TRBV29-1 combines with J gene TRBJ2-5, with TRBD2 matching 12 bases. Germline V gene sequence: CDR1 SQVTM, CDR2 ANQGSEA. The CDR3 sequence is 13 residues long. The V gene end was trimmed by 4 bases and the J gene end by 4 bases; junction bases not matched to a gene: 1. This chain's CDR3 is CSVAGLAGETQYF. Written as DNA, the CDR3 is TGCAGCGTTGCGGGACTAGCGGGAGAGACCCAGTACTTC. The full variable domain, its missing parts supplied by reference TRBV29-1 and TRBJ2-5, is SAVISQKPSRDICQRGTSLTIQCQVDSQVTMMFWYRQQPGQSLTLIATANQGSEATYESGFVIDKFPISRPNLTFSTLTVSNMSPEDSSIYLCSVAGLAGETQYFGPGTRLLVL.

The rearrangement uses TRBV27 and TRBJ1-1; a possible D gene is TRBD1 (5 bases). This CDR3 has 14 residues. The ends were cut back, 2 bases at V and 4 bases at J, with 11 bases in the middle. Germline V gene sequence: CDR1 MNHEY, CDR2 SMNVEV (reference sequence). Here the CDR3 reads CASSLGTPGTEAFF. The CDR3 DNA follows: TGTGCCAGCAGTTTAGGGACTCCAGGCACTGAAGCTTTCTTT.

This clone has only a few counts. The rearrangement links TRBV10-3 to TRBJ2-1, with D possibly matching TRBD1 (7 bases). The germline gives CDR1 ENHRY, CDR2 SYGVKD. With 6 bases removed from V and 2 bases from J, the gap between germline ends came to 14 bases. This CDR3 contains 15 residues. DNA of the CDR3: TGTGCCATCAGCACTCAGGGGGAGGCCTACAATGAGCAGTTCTTC. This codes for CAISTQGEAYNEQFF.

The J gene is TRBJ2-1, the V gene TRBV11-2, with 10 nucleotides matching TRBD2. Germline V gene sequence: CDR1 SGHAT, CDR2 FQNNGV. CDR3 length: 16 residues. V shed 1 base, J shed 12 bases, and the junction held 12 bases outside the gene matches. The chain's CDR3 is CASSLVRRTSGGGQFF. The CDR3 region has the DNA TGTGCCAGCAGCTTAGTTAGGCGGACTAGCGGAGGGGGGCAGTTCTTC.

The chain combines TRBV7-9 with TRBJ1-3; no definite D call. The V gene lost 3 bases and the J gene lost 0 bases, with 9 bases spanning the gap. The CDR3 is 15 residues long. Germline CDR1 and CDR2: SEHNR and FQNEAQ (reference sequence). The CDR3 loop is CASSLGMSSGNTIYF. The CDR3 DNA is TGTGCCAGCAGCTTGGGCATGAGCTCTGGAAACACCATATATTTT.

CDR3 in DNA: TGTGCCATCAGGGGACTAGCGGTGGCAGATACGCAGTATTTT. This gives the protein CAIRGLAVADTQYF. The chain combines TRBV10-3 with TRBJ2-3; 11 bases fit TRBD2. The CDR3 covers 14 residues. Germline-derived CDR1 and CDR2 are ENHRY and SYGVKD. Trimming cost V 6 bases and J 4 bases; bases outside gene matches: 3.

The chain is built from TRBV6-5 and TRBJ2-7; 7 nucleotides match TRBD2. This CDR3 comprises 14 residues. Germline assignment: CDR1 MNHEY and CDR2 SVGAGI. The J segment lost 5 bases and the V segment lost 6 bases, leaving 10 bases of the junction unmatched. DNA of the CDR3: TGTGCCAGCAGCTCTAGCGGTCTAGGGAACGAGCAGTACTTC. Amino acids: CASSSSGLGNEQYF.

In this sample, this clone turned up once. The J gene is TRBJ2-5, the V gene TRBV28, with D unresolved. Deletions cut 4 bases from V and 4 bases from J, with 7 bases between. The germline V gene encodes CDR1 MDHEN and CDR2 SYDVKM. This CDR3 is built from 12 residues. The CDR3 region is CASSSAGETQYF. The CDR3 DNA sequence: TGTGCCAGCAGTTCCGCCGGAGAGACCCAGTACTTC. The whole variable domain, remainder taken from reference TRBV28 and TRBJ2-5, is DVKVTQSSRYLVKRTGEKVFLECVQDMDHENMFWYRQDPGLGLRLIYFSYDVKMKEKGDIPEGYSVSREKKERFSLILESASTNQTSMYLCASSSAGETQYFGPGTRLLVL.

This clone was seen only a few times. This sample includes further DNA sequences coding for the same CDR3. This rearrangement joins TRBV6-5 to TRBJ1-2; 8 nucleotides agree with TRBD1. This CDR3 has 16 residues. V lost 2 bases, J lost 4 bases, and 9 bases stayed unmatched. Germline CDR1 and CDR2: MNHEY and SVGAGI. CDR3 amino acids: CASSYVRTGGGYGYTF. The CDR3 DNA is TGTGCCAGCAGTTACGTAAGAACAGGGGGAGGCTATGGCTACACCTTC.

V usage is TRBV30 and J usage is TRBJ2-5, with TRBD1 matching 10 bases. The CDR3 loop spans 13 amino acids. Germline CDR1 GTSNPN, CDR2 SVGIG (reference sequence). J was trimmed by 7 bases and V by 2 bases; bases with no gene match: 4. For the CDR3, the DNA is TGTGCCTGGAGTCCGCGGACAGGGGGGACCCAGTACTTC. Translated: CAWSPRTGGTQYF. Combining the CDR3 with reference TRBV30 and TRBJ2-5 gives the whole variable domain SQTIHQWPATLVQPVGSPLSLECTVEGTSNPNLYWYRQAAGRGLQLLFYSVGIGQISSEVPQNLSASRPQDRQFILSSKKLLLSDSGFYLCAWSPRTGGTQYFGPGTRLLVL.

J is TRBJ2-7 and V is TRBV5-4; 13 bases are a match to TRBD2. This CDR3 spans 15 amino acids. The germline gives CDR1 SGHNT, CDR2 YYREEE (reference sequence). Unmatched junction bases numbered 7, after V lost 4 bases and J lost 6 bases. CDR3 protein: CASSTGLAGSGEQYF. The CDR3 DNA reads TGTGCCAGCAGCACGGGACTAGCGGGGTCAGGCGAGCAGTACTTC.

The CDR3 sequence: CASSSNRGINIQYF. CDR3 DNA sequence: TGTGCCAGCAGTTCAAACAGGGGCATAAACATTCAGTACTTC. The rearrangement uses TRBV28 and TRBJ2-4; 7 positions match TRBD1. J gave up 6 bases and V 4 bases, and 6 bases lay outside the gene matches. The CDR3 spans 14 residues. Germline CDR1 MDHEN, CDR2 SYDVKM.

The chain combines TRBV7-3 with TRBJ2-7; 10 bases map to TRBD2. The CDR3 loop spans 17 amino acids. The V and J ends lost 0 bases and 0 bases, in that order; junction bases with no gene match: 5. The germline V gene encodes CDR1 SGHTA and CDR2 FQGTGA. CDR3: CASSLTRASGSSYEQYF. The CDR3 coding sequence is TGTGCCAGCAGCTTAACGAGGGCTAGCGGGAGCTCCTACGAGCAGTACTTC. The variable domain in full, with the rest retrieved from reference TRBV7-3 and TRBJ2-7, is GAGVSQTPSNKVTEKGKYVELRCDPISGHTALYWYRQSLGQGPEFLIYFQGTGAADDSGLPNDRFFAVRPEGSVSTLKIQRTERGDSAVYLCASSLTRASGSSYEQYFGPGTRLTVT.

V and J are TRBV28 and TRBJ1-2; D gene unclear. V gave up 2 bases and J gave up 5 bases, with 9 bases separating them. The CDR3 consists of 13 residues. The germline V gene encodes CDR1 MDHEN and CDR2 SYDVKM. In DNA, the CDR3 is TGTGCCAGCAGTTTAGTGTTCTCTTATGGCTACACCTTC. It codes for CASSLVFSYGYTF.

The rearrangement uses TRBV5-1 and TRBJ2-6; TRBD1 matches at 7 bases. The CDR3 contains 14 residues. V lost 5 bases and J lost 2; bases outside the gene matches: 1. CDR1 is SGHRS and CDR2 is YFSETQ in the germline V gene. The CDR3 DNA sequence: TGCGCCAGCAGGGGGACAGCTGGGGCCAACGTCCTGACTTTC. This encodes CASRGTAGANVLTF.

The chain couples TRBV6-6 to TRBJ1-3; no reliable D call. V was clipped by 5 bases and J by 0 bases, with 17 bases between them. CDR3 size: 17 residues. The germline CDR1 and CDR2 sequences are MNHNY and SVGAGI (reference sequence). CDR3 sequence reads: CASSLAGSFNSGNTIYF. CDR3 nucleotides: TGTGCCAGCAGTCTAGCGGGAAGCTTTAACTCTGGAAACACCATATATTTT.

The chain carries TRBV27 and TRBJ2-3; tentatively, D is TRBD1 (6 bases). Trimming removed 5 bases from V and 0 bases from J, with 18 bases in between. Per the germline V gene, CDR1 is MNHEY and CDR2 is SMNVEV (reference sequence). CDR3 length equals 17 residues. CDR3 bases: TGTGCCAGCAGTCCCGCTTTCGACAGGTCGAGCACAGATACGCAGTATTTT. Protein sequence: CASSPAFDRSSTDTQYF.

The chain employs TRBV15 and TRBJ2-1; TRBD1 matches 9 bases. The CDR3 is 14 residues long. J was trimmed by 4 bases and V by 5 bases; bases with no gene match: 3. Germline V gene lookup returns CDR1 LNHNV and CDR2 YYDKDF (reference sequence). The CDR3 DNA is TGTGCCACCAGCGGGGACAGGGCTTACAATGAGCAGTTCTTC. The encoded protein is CATSGDRAYNEQFF.

V is TRBV28 and J is TRBJ1-1; D may be TRBD1 (6 bases). CDR3 length equals 15 residues. Trimming removed 5 bases from V and 5 bases from J, with 18 bases in between. Germline CDR1 MDHEN, CDR2 SYDVKM. The DNA for the CDR3 is TGTGCCAGCAGTCTAACCAGGGGAATGGGGACTGAAGCTTTCTTT. Translation: CASSLTRGMGTEAFF.